The 32 T cell receptor beta chains reported below all come from one sample, sequenced in a study of cytomegalovirus exposure and HLA in healthy donors. PCR employed 60 Vbeta and 13 Jbeta primers. Sequencing was performed with immunoSEQ multiplex PCR; in TCRdb, only in-frame clones are kept and a portion is missing. The sample contains about 220,000 clones, 82% of which appear only once. Sequenced material: PBMCs. All receptors derive from a man aged 35 to 55 in good health and CMV-seropositive.

A single count supports this clone. The rearrangement links TRBV18 to TRBJ1-2; TRBD1 is a possible D gene (5 bases). Looked up from germline, CDR1 is KGHSH and CDR2 is LQKENI. The CDR3 extends over 15 amino acids. Trimming removed 3 bases at V and 3 bases at J, with 14 bases between. The CDR3 loop reads CASSPTKGVDYGYTF. DNA of the CDR3: TGTGCCAGCTCACCCACCAAAGGGGTCGACTATGGCTACACCTTC.

The chain joins TRBV30 to TRBJ1-1, with D uncertain. This CDR3 comprises 15 residues. Trimming removed 3 bases from V and 0 bases from J, with 14 bases in between. Per germline, CDR1 GTSNPN and CDR2 SVGIG (reference sequence). CDR3 sequence reads: CAWSVPGLMNTEAFF. The CDR3, as DNA: TGTGCCTGGAGCGTTCCCGGACTCATGAACACTGAAGCTTTCTTT. The full variable domain, in which reference TRBV30 and TRBJ1-1 provide the parts outside the CDR3, is SQTIHQWPATLVQPVGSPLSLECTVEGTSNPNLYWYRQAAGRGLQLLFYSVGIGQISSEVPQNLSASRPQDRQFILSSKKLLLSDSGFYLCAWSVPGLMNTEAFFGQGTRLTVV.

The CDR3, as DNA: TGTGCCAGCAGCTTAGATCGGGGGGTAGCTTTCTTT. Translation: CASSLDRGVAFF. V usage is TRBV11-3 and J usage is TRBJ1-1, with D perhaps TRBD1 (5 bases). This CDR3 contains 12 residues. The V end was cut by 0 bases, the J end by 10 bases, with 9 bases between. Looked up from germline, CDR1 is SGHNT and CDR2 is YENEEA.

The V gene is TRBV4-1, the J gene TRBJ1-2; D uncertain. The V gene's germline CDR1 is MGHRA and CDR2 YSYEKL. CDR3 length: 15 amino acids. The V end lost 0 bases, the J end lost 2 bases, and 10 bases lay between the germline ends. DNA for the CDR3: TGCGCCAGCAGCCAAGATGCGGCTCAAAACTATGGCTACACCTTC. It yields the protein CASSQDAAQNYGYTF.

CDR3 residues: CASTGGRGRAGELFF. CDR3 nucleotides: TGTGCCAGCACCGGGGGCAGGGGGCGAGCCGGGGAGCTGTTTTTT. The V and J genes are TRBV2 and TRBJ2-2; 8 bases line up with TRBD1. The CDR3 extends over 15 amino acids. Germline loops: CDR1 SNHLY, CDR2 FYNNEI. V shed 7 bases, J shed 6 bases, and the junction held 10 bases outside the gene matches.

This clone has a single count. The chain links TRBV7-8 to TRBJ1-1, with 8 bases fitting TRBD1. Germline-derived CDR1 and CDR2 are SGHVS and FQNEAQ. The CDR3 is 13 residues long. The V gene end was trimmed by 2 bases and the J gene end by 6 bases; junction bases not matched to a gene: 2. The CDR3 coding sequence is TGTGCCAGCAGCTTATACAGGGGGGCTGAAGCTTTCTTT. It encodes CASSLYRGAEAFF.

This chain links TRBV30 with TRBJ2-7; a possible D gene is TRBD2 (6 bases). Germline V gives CDR1 GTSNPN, CDR2 SVGIG (reference sequence). This CDR3 is 11 amino acids long. The ends were cut back, 3 bases at V and 3 bases at J, with 6 bases in the middle. The CDR3 bases are TGTGCCTGGAGGGACTACTACGAGCAGTACTTC. Translating gives CAWRDYYEQYF.

The chain links TRBV29-1 to TRBJ2-5, with D possibly matching TRBD2 (6 bases). Germline loops: CDR1 SQVTM, CDR2 ANQGSEA. The CDR3 runs 14 residues. The CDR3 DNA reads TGCAGTGCCCTCATGCGGGATTTCCAAGAGACCCAGTACTTC. Encoded protein: CSALMRDFQETQYF. Full variable domain (missing parts from reference TRBV29-1 and TRBJ2-5): SAVISQKPSRDICQRGTSLTIQCQVDSQVTMMFWYRQQPGQSLTLIATANQGSEATYESGFVIDKFPISRPNLTFSTLTVSNMSPEDSSIYLCSALMRDFQETQYFGPGTRLLVL.

The chain uses TRBV6-1 and TRBJ1-1; D is possibly TRBD1 (6 bases). The CDR3 is 15 amino acids. Germline-derived CDR1 and CDR2 are MNHNS and SASEGT. Trimming left V 6 bases short and J 0 bases short, with 14 bases between. The CDR3 region has the DNA TGTGCCAGCAGCAGAGGACAGCTCATGAACACTGAAGCTTTCTTT. Translated, it gives CASSRGQLMNTEAFF.

J is TRBJ2-1 and V is TRBV7-9, with 11 bases fitting TRBD2. CDR1 SEHNR and CDR2 FQNEAQ come from the germline V gene (reference sequence). V shed 5 bases, J shed 8 bases, and the junction held 8 bases outside the gene matches. CDR3 length: 15 residues. In nucleotides, the CDR3 is TGTGCCAGCAGCGTTAGCGGGAGGGCCCCGGATGAGCAGTTCTTC. Translated: CASSVSGRAPDEQFF.

The chain employs TRBV4-2 and TRBJ2-1; 16 positions match TRBD2. Trimming took 2 bases from V and 10 from J; bases not matched to a gene: 2. The CDR3 runs to 15 residues. Germline loops: CDR1 LGHNA, CDR2 YNFKEQ. CDR3 in DNA: TGTGCCAGCAGCCAACCGGGACTAGCGGGAGGGGAGCAGTTCTTC. Protein product: CASSQPGLAGGEQFF.

This chain connects TRBV6-5 to TRBJ2-1; 7 nucleotides agree with TRBD2. Germline-derived CDR1 and CDR2 are MNHEY and SVGAGI. The length of the CDR3 is 15 residues. V lost 6 bases, J lost 0 bases, and 5 bases stayed unmatched. The CDR3 reads CASRTGGSSYNEQFF. CDR3 nucleotides: TGTGCCAGCAGGACCGGGGGGAGCTCCTACAATGAGCAGTTCTTC.

V gene TRBV19 combines with J gene TRBJ1-3, with 7 bases that match TRBD1. CDR3 length: 14 residues. The germline V gene has CDR1 LNHDA and CDR2 SQIVND (reference sequence). V gave up 5 bases and J gave up 4 bases; unmatched junction bases: 5. The CDR3 region is CASSPQGSGNTIYF. The CDR3 DNA follows: TGTGCCAGTAGTCCACAGGGGAGCGGAAACACCATATATTTT.

The genes are TRBV19 and TRBJ1-2; D might be TRBD1 (5 bases). Germline V gene sequence: CDR1 LNHDA, CDR2 SQIVND (reference sequence). The CDR3 length is 17 residues. The V and J ends lost 0 bases and 2 bases respectively, with 16 bases between them. The CDR3 sequence: CASSIDRPGRENYGYTF. CDR3 nucleotide sequence: TGTGCCAGTAGTATAGATCGCCCAGGGCGAGAAAACTATGGCTACACCTTC.

This clone has only a few counts. The chain is built from TRBV29-1 and TRBJ2-7; 9 bases align to TRBD2. V was clipped by 1 base and J by 6 bases; unmatched bases: 10. The CDR3 is 15 residues long. From germline, CDR1 is SQVTM and CDR2 ANQGSEA. The CDR3: CSVEGGGLAGTEQYF. The CDR3 DNA reads as TGCAGCGTTGAAGGGGGTGGGCTAGCGGGAACCGAGCAGTACTTC.

The chain combines TRBV5-6 with TRBJ1-2; 10 nucleotides agree with TRBD1. Germline lookup yields CDR1 SGHDT and CDR2 YYEEEE. V trimming: 3 bases; J trimming: 5 bases; junction bases outside the gene matches: 7. This CDR3 is 15 amino acids long. CDR3 coding DNA: TGTGCCAGCAGCTCGCCCCCGGGACAGGGGTATGGCTACACCTTC. This sequence encodes CASSSPPGQGYGYTF.

This clone was detected a few times. The chain recombines TRBV27 with TRBJ2-2, with TRBD2 matching over 7 bases. The germline gives CDR1 MNHEY, CDR2 SMNVEV (reference sequence). Trimming cost V 2 bases and J 4 bases; bases outside gene matches: 4. CDR3 size: 15 residues. CDR3 nucleotide sequence: TGTGCCAGCAGTTTAGCGGGAGTGGGCACCGGGGAGCTGTTTTTT. Its protein product is CASSLAGVGTGELFF.

The chain uses TRBV18 and TRBJ2-1, with D maybe TRBD2 (6 bases). In germline, CDR1 is KGHSH, CDR2 LQKENI. This CDR3 is built from 13 residues. The germline V and J ends were trimmed by 2 bases and 6 bases, with 8 bases remaining between them. The CDR3: CASSPVTSNEQFF. CDR3 DNA: TGTGCCAGCTCACCAGTGACTAGCAATGAGCAGTTCTTC.

The chain couples TRBV2 to TRBJ1-5; tentative D call: TRBD1 (6 bases). This CDR3 has 13 residues. Germline-derived CDR1 and CDR2 are SNHLY and FYNNEI. V lost 10 bases and J 0 bases, leaving 10 bases between the germline ends. The CDR3 sequence: CATRDISNQPQHF. The CDR3 DNA is TGTGCCACCCGGGACATTAGCAATCAGCCCCAGCATTTT.

This clone appeared a few times. The J gene is TRBJ2-7, the V gene TRBV7-6; 7 positions match TRBD1. After removal of 1 base from V and 6 bases from J, the junction contained 9 bases not matched to a gene. This CDR3 contains 15 residues. Germline V gives CDR1 SGHVS, CDR2 FNYEAQ. Here the CDR3 DNA reads TGTGCCAGCAGCTTAGGGGCAGGGGGTGCTGGCGAGCAGTACGTC. It translates to CASSLGAGGAGEQYV.

The chain uses TRBV6-1 and TRBJ1-2; the D is unclear. Trimming removed 6 bases from V and 2 bases from J, with 10 bases in between. This CDR3 has 13 amino acids. Germline-derived CDR1 and CDR2 are MNHNS and SASEGT. CDR3 amino acids: CASRVDNNYGYTF. The CDR3 coding sequence is TGTGCCAGCAGAGTAGACAACAACTATGGCTACACCTTC.

The chain combines TRBV5-1 with TRBJ2-3, with D hard to call. Germline V gene lookup returns CDR1 SGHRS and CDR2 YFSETQ. This CDR3 spans 13 amino acids. Trimming stripped 3 bases from V and 2 bases from J, with 7 bases between. The CDR3 reads CASSWAVTDTQYF. The CDR3 DNA reads TGCGCCAGCAGCTGGGCTGTCACAGATACGCAGTATTTT.

The V call is TRBV11-1, the J call TRBJ2-7; D remains ambiguous. Trimming stripped 4 bases from V and 3 bases from J, with 16 bases between. The V gene's germline CDR1 is SGHAT and CDR2 FQDESV (reference sequence). The CDR3 loop spans 15 amino acids. CDR3 amino acids: CASSSLRLNIYEQYF. In DNA form, the CDR3 reads TGTGCCAGCAGCTCGCTCCGTCTAAATATCTACGAGCAGTACTTC.

This clone has more than one count but fewer than ten. The chain carries TRBV30 and TRBJ2-1, with TRBD2 identical over 7 bases. The CDR3 runs to 15 residues. Per the germline V gene, CDR1 is GTSNPN and CDR2 is SVGIG (reference sequence). Unmatched junction bases numbered 10, after V lost 8 bases and J lost 0 bases. CDR3 protein: CAGTSALSSYNEQFF. DNA for the CDR3: TGTGCCGGAACTAGCGCCCTAAGCTCCTACAATGAGCAGTTCTTC.

J is TRBJ2-2 and V is TRBV10-3, with no clear D. The CDR3 spans 11 residues. Trimming removed 7 bases at V and 4 bases at J, with 4 bases between. Germline V lookup: CDR1 ENHRY, CDR2 SYGVKD. In DNA form, the CDR3 reads TGTGCCATCATGGCCACCGGGGAGCTGTTTTTT. Residues: CAIMATGELFF.

V and J are TRBV18 and TRBJ1-5; 9 nucleotides line up with TRBD1. This CDR3 contains 14 residues. Germline CDR1 reads KGHSH; CDR2 reads LQKENI. V shed 3 bases, J shed 5 bases, and the junction held 2 bases outside the gene matches. The CDR3 DNA reads as TGTGCCAGCTCACCTGGACAGGGGCATCAGCCCCAGCATTTT. It codes for CASSPGQGHQPQHF.

The J gene is TRBJ1-1, the V gene TRBV25-1; TRBD1 agrees at 9 bases. CDR1 is MGHDK, CDR2 SYGVNS, per germline. CDR3 length: 14 amino acids. J gave up 6 bases and V 8 bases, and 10 bases lay outside the gene matches. CDR3 nucleotides: TGTGCCAGCGCCCCGGGACAGGGTTGGCCTGAAGCTTTCTTT. This gives the protein CASAPGQGWPEAFF. Full variable domain (remainder filled in from reference TRBV25-1 and TRBJ1-1): EADIYQTPRYLVIGTGKKITLECSQTMGHDKMYWYQQDPGMELHLIHYSYGVNSTEKGDLSSESTVSRIRTEHFPLTLESARPSHTSQYLCASAPGQGWPEAFFGQGTRLTVV.

The chain combines TRBV30 with TRBJ1-2; D may be TRBD1 (5 bases). CDR3 length equals 13 residues. V was cut by 3 bases and J by 2 bases, with 10 bases left in between. Germline values: CDR1 GTSNPN, CDR2 SVGIG (reference sequence). Here the CDR3 DNA reads TGTGCCTGGAGCGCAGGGAACAACTATGGCTACACCTTC. Its translation is CAWSAGNNYGYTF. The whole variable domain, filled in from reference TRBV30 and TRBJ1-2, reads SQTIHQWPATLVQPVGSPLSLECTVEGTSNPNLYWYRQAAGRGLQLLFYSVGIGQISSEVPQNLSASRPQDRQFILSSKKLLLSDSGFYLCAWSAGNNYGYTFGSGTRLTVV.

This clone was recorded once. The genes are TRBV19 and TRBJ1-5; weak D call: TRBD1 (5 bases). This CDR3 is built from 14 residues. Germline V gene data show CDR1 as LNHDA and CDR2 as SQIVND (reference sequence). The V and J ends lost 7 bases and 6 bases respectively, with 16 bases between them. The CDR3 sequence: CASTPFRAGQPQHF. CDR3 nucleotide sequence: TGTGCCAGTACCCCCTTCAGGGCTGGTCAGCCCCAGCATTTT.

The chain joins TRBV5-4 to TRBJ2-5; 11 bases are a match to TRBD2. In germline, CDR1 is SGHNT, CDR2 YYREEE (reference sequence). The CDR3 sequence is 14 residues long. V gave up 2 bases and J gave up 3 bases; unmatched junction bases: 0. CDR3 DNA: TGTGCCAGCAGCTTACTAGCGGGAGAAGAGACCCAGTACTTC. Its translation: CASSLLAGEETQYF.

V is TRBV2 and J is TRBJ2-1; 13 bases line up with TRBD2. The CDR3 is 15 residues long. The junction had 3 bases not matched to a gene; V was cut back by 6 bases and J by 4 bases. Germline loops: CDR1 SNHLY, CDR2 FYNNEI. In nucleotides, the CDR3 is TGTGCCAGCAGACCACTAGCGGGAGGGTACAATGAGCAGTTCTTC. It specifies CASRPLAGGYNEQFF.

The V gene is TRBV10-3, the J gene TRBJ1-5, with 9 bases lining up with TRBD1. In germline, CDR1 is ENHRY, CDR2 SYGVKD. The CDR3 is made up of 13 amino acids. Germline trimming cut 10 bases from V and 7 bases from J; bases unmatched to any gene: 8. Written as DNA, the CDR3 is TGTGCCACCCGACAGGGGGTTGAGCAGCCCCAGCATTTT. This gives the protein CATRQGVEQPQHF.